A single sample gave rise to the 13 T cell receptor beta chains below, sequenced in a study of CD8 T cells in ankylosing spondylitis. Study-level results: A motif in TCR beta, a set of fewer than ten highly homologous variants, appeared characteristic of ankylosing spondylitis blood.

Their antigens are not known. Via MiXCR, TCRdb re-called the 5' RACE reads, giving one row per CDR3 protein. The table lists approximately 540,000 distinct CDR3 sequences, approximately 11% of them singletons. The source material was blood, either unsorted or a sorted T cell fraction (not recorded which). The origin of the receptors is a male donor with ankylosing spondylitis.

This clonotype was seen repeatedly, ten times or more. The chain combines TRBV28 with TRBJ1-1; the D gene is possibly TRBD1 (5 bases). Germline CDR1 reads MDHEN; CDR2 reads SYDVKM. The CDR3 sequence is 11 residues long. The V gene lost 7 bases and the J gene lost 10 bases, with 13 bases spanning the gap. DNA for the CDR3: TGTGCCAGCAATAAACAGGCCGTAGCTTTCTTT. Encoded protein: CASNKQAVAFF.

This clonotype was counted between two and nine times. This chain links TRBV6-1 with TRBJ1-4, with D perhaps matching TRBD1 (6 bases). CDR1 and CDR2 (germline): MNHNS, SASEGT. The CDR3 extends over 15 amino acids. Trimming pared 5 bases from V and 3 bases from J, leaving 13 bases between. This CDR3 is CASSLNREPNEKLFF. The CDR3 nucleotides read TGTGCCAGCAGTCTTAACAGGGAACCTAATGAAAAACTGTTTTTT.

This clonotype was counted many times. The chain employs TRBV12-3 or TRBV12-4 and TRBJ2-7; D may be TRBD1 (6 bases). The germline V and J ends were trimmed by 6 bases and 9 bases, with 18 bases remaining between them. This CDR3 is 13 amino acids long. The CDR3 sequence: CASSLTGTPGQYV. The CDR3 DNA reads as TGTGCCAGCAGCCTGACCGGGACACCGGGGCAGTACGTC.

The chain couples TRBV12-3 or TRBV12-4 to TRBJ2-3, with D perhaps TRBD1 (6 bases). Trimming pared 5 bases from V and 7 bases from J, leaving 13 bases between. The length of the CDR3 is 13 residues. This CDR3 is CASSLPGTHTQYF. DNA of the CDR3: TGTGCCAGCAGTCTCCCCGGGACACATACGCAGTATTTT.

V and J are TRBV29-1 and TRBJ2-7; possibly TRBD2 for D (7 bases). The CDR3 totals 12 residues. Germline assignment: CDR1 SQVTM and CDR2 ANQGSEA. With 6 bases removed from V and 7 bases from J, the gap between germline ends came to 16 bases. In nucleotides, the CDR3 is TGCAGCGTGAGACTAAGGGGGGGGGAGCAGTACTTC. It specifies CSVRLRGGEQYF.

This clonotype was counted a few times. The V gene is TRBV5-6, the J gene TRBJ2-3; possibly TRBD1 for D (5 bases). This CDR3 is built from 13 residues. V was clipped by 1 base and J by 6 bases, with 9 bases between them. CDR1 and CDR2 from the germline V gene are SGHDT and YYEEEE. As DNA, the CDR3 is TGTGCCAGCAGCTTGTTCAGGGCGGATACGCAGTATTTT. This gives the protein CASSLFRADTQYF.

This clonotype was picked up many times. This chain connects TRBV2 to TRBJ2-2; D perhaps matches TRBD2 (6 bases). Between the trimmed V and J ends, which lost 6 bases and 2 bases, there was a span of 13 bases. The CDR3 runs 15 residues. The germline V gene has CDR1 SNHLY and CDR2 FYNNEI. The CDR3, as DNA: TGTGCCAGCAGCAAGGACGGGAGAAACACCGGGGAGCTGTTTTTT. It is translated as CASSKDGRNTGELFF.

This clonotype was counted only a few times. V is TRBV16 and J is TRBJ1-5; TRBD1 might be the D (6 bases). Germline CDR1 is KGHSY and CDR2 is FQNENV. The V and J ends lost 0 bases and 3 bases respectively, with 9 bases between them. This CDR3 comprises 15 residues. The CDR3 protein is CASSQSTGANQPQHF. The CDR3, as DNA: TGTGCCAGCAGCCAATCGACGGGGGCCAATCAGCCCCAGCATTTT.

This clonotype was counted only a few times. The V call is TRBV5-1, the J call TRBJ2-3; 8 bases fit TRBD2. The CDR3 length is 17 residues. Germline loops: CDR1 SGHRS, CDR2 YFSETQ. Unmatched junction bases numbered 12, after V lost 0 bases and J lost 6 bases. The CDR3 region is CASSLVTTGLAGDTQYF. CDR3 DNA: TGCGCCAGCAGCTTGGTAACCACTGGACTAGCAGGGGATACGCAGTATTTT.

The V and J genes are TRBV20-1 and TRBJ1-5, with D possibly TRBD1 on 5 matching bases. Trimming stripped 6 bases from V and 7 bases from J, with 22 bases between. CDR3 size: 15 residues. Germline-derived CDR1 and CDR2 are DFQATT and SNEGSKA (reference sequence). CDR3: CSARQGGLDRQPQHF. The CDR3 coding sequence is TGCAGTGCCCGGCAGGGAGGACTAGATCGACAGCCCCAGCATTTT.

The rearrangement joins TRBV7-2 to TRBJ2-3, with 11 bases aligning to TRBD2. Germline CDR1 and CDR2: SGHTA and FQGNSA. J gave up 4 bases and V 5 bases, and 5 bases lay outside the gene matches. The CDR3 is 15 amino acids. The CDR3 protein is CASSILAGGADTQYF. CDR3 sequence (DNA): TGTGCCAGCAGCATTCTAGCGGGAGGAGCAGATACGCAGTATTTT.

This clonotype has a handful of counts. The DNA of the CDR3 is TGTGCCAGCAGCTTAGGGGGACAGGGGGCGGCCGGGGAGCTGTTTTTT. Translating gives CASSLGGQGAAGELFF. This chain links TRBV7-8 with TRBJ2-2; 12 bases match TRBD1. V trimming: 1 base; J trimming: 6 bases; junction bases outside the gene matches: 3. The CDR3 has 16 residues. Germline CDR1 is SGHVS and CDR2 is FQNEAQ.

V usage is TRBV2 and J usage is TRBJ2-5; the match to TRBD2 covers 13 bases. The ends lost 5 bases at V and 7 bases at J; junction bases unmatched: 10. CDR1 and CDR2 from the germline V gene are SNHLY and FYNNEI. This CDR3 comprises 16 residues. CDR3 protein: CASSPGLAGLIVTQYF. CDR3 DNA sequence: TGTGCCAGCAGTCCGGGACTAGCGGGATTAATCGTGACCCAGTACTTC.